This T cell receptor (beta chain) emerged from a study of cytomegalovirus exposure and HLA in healthy donors. Study outcomes and limitations: It emerged from a later analysis that several of the most significant clusters appeared to be linked to common viral pathogens. TCR beta sequences reportedly predicted the HLA-A and HLA-B alleles of most subjects accurately. Researchers counted around 170 TCR beta chains as cytomegalovirus-associated.

60 Vbeta and 13 Jbeta primers were used in PCR. Assay used: immunoSEQ multiplex PCR; TCRdb lists only in-frame clones, some missing. Among approximately 140,000 clones listed, approximately 85% were seen once. CDR3 length equals 14 residues. Germline lookup yields CDR1 SGHRS and CDR2 YFSETQ. The V and J ends lost 1 base and 2 bases respectively, with 10 bases between them. Turning to this clone: The antigen remains unidentified.

The receptor was isolated from a boy aged 5-17 years in good health and CMV-seronegative. The source material was PBMCs. The rearrangement links TRBV5-1 to TRBJ2-7; D remains ambiguous. The CDR3 nucleotides are TGCGCCAGCAGCTTGTCTGACAACCCCTACGAGCAGTACTTC. It encodes CASSLSDNPYEQYF.